These 18 T cell receptor beta chains originate from one sample sequenced in a study of blood T cell repertoires in COVID-19. TCRdb's copy holds only in-frame clones and misses some; the assay was immunoSEQ multiplex PCR. The sample consists of under 300,000 clones, about nine tenths of them appearing once. Sample: peripheral blood. These receptors all come from a man aged 30 to 45 who had recovered from COVID-19.

The J gene is TRBJ2-2, the V gene TRBV3-1 (or the pseudogene TRBV3-2); 8 bases fit TRBD1. The V segment lost 3 bases and the J segment 6 bases; nucleotides outside the gene matches: 24. The CDR3 has 21 amino acids. Germline CDR1 is LGHDT and CDR2 is YNNKEL (reference sequence). The CDR3 is CASSHSGWTGFSLSSSGELFF. The CDR3 region has the DNA TGTGCCAGCAGCCATTCCGGGTGGACAGGGTTTAGCCTTTCGTCTTCCGGGGAGCTGTTTTTT.

The chain couples TRBV5-1 to TRBJ2-7; 7 positions match TRBD2. V was pared by 2 bases and J by 1 base, with 12 bases of the junction left unmatched. The CDR3 covers 17 residues. The germline V gene has CDR1 SGHRS and CDR2 YFSETQ. In DNA, the CDR3 is TGCGCCAGCAGCTTTTCCTCCGGGAGCGGGGCGTCCTACGAGCAGTACTTC. Its protein product is CASSFSSGSGASYEQYF.

The chain couples TRBV28 to TRBJ1-3; 9 bases map to TRBD1. The V and J ends lost 4 bases and 2 bases, in that order; junction bases with no gene match: 6. This CDR3 region has 16 residues. The germline V gene encodes CDR1 MDHEN and CDR2 SYDVKM. CDR3 coding DNA: TGTGCCAGCAGTTCCCCCCACAGGGGGCCTGGAAACACCATATATTTT. Its protein is CASSSPHRGPGNTIYF.

V and J are TRBV12-3 or TRBV12-4 and TRBJ2-3; no reliable D call. The CDR3 extends over 12 amino acids. Trimming cost V 3 bases and J 6 bases, with 7 bases left between them. In nucleotides, the CDR3 is TGTGCCAGCAGTTTTTCCGTGGATACGCAGTATTTT. This gives the protein CASSFSVDTQYF.

The chain employs TRBV3-1 (or the pseudogene TRBV3-2) and TRBJ1-4; D ambiguous. Germline V gene lookup returns CDR1 LGHDT and CDR2 YNNKEL (reference sequence). Trimming left V 6 bases short and J 4 bases short, with 15 bases between. The CDR3 runs 15 residues. CDR3 region: CASSPPRRSNEKLFF. In DNA form, the CDR3 reads TGTGCCAGCAGTCCACCGCGGCGGAGTAATGAAAAACTGTTTTTT.

J is TRBJ1-2 and V is TRBV18, with D hard to call. Trimming shortened V by 3 bases and J by 3 bases, and 2 bases separated the two germline ends. This CDR3 region has 11 residues. Looked up from germline, CDR1 is KGHSH and CDR2 is LQKENI. The CDR3 DNA sequence: TGTGCCAGCTCACCCGACTATGGCTACACCTTC. It specifies CASSPDYGYTF.

V is TRBV14 and J is TRBJ2-7; D remains ambiguous. Between the trimmed V and J ends, which lost 0 bases and 6 bases, there was a span of 9 bases. CDR3 size: 13 residues. The germline CDR1 and CDR2 sequences are SGHDN and FVKESK. This CDR3 reads CASSQEAVSEQYF. The CDR3 region has the DNA TGTGCCAGCAGCCAAGAGGCGGTCAGCGAGCAGTACTTC.

The chain uses TRBV7-2 and TRBJ2-7; 7 bases line up with TRBD2. The CDR3 length is 17 residues. Germline V CDR1 and CDR2: SGHTA, FQGNSA. V shed 2 bases and J 0 bases; nucleotides not matched to a gene: 10. CDR3 sequence (DNA): TGTGCCAGCAGCTTATGGGACCATACTAGCGACTCCTACGAGCAGTACTTC. Residues: CASSLWDHTSDSYEQYF.

The V gene is TRBV2, the J gene TRBJ1-4, with D possibly TRBD1 on 6 matching bases. The V and J ends lost 6 bases and 7 bases respectively, with 21 bases between them. This CDR3 is built from 16 residues. Per germline, CDR1 SNHLY and CDR2 FYNNEI. CDR3 residues: CASRRDPGGASEKLFF. CDR3 coding DNA: TGTGCCAGCAGGAGGGACCCGGGGGGGGCCTCTGAAAAACTGTTTTTT.

This chain connects TRBV5-1 to TRBJ2-7, with D perhaps matching TRBD2 (6 bases). CDR3 length: 14 amino acids. Trimming left V 6 bases short and J 2 bases short, with 15 bases between. Germline CDR1 is SGHRS and CDR2 is YFSETQ. Here the CDR3 DNA reads TGCGCCAGCACTCCCGACGGGGGACCCTACGAGCAGTACTTC. Its protein product is CASTPDGGPYEQYF.

This rearrangement joins TRBV19 to TRBJ1-4; 7 nucleotides agree with TRBD1. The junction had 11 bases not matched to a gene; V was cut back by 5 bases and J by 8 bases. The germline CDR1 and CDR2 sequences are LNHDA and SQIVND (reference sequence). The CDR3 is 15 amino acids. Here the CDR3 reads CASSAVLRGSEKLFF. The CDR3 coding sequence is TGTGCCAGTAGTGCCGTCCTCAGGGGGAGCGAAAAACTGTTTTTT. Together with reference TRBV19 and TRBJ1-4, the CDR3 gives the full variable domain: DGGITQSPKYLFRKEGQNVTLSCEQNLNHDAMYWYRQDPGQGLRLIYYSQIVNDFQKGDIAEGYSVSREKKESFPLTVTSAQKNPTAFYLCASSAVLRGSEKLFFGSGTQLSVL.

A remark on this clone: Other nucleotide sequences in the sample specify the same CDR3. The V gene is TRBV7-9, the J gene TRBJ1-2; D call uncertain. Germline lookup yields CDR1 SEHNR and CDR2 FQNEAQ (reference sequence). The V gene lost 1 base and the J gene lost 5 bases, with 8 bases spanning the gap. There are 13 residues in the CDR3. CDR3 loop: CASSLGRGYGYTF. The CDR3 DNA reads TGTGCCAGCAGCTTAGGAAGAGGGTATGGCTACACCTTC.

The CDR3, as DNA: TGTGCCAGTGGTTACGGGGAGCAGTTCTTC. Protein product: CASGYGEQFF. The chain recombines TRBV19 with TRBJ2-1; no firm D call. Germline V gives CDR1 LNHDA, CDR2 SQIVND (reference sequence). The CDR3 length is 10 residues. Deletions cut 8 bases from V and 10 bases from J, with 9 bases between.

The chain recombines TRBV14 with TRBJ2-7; 8 bases are a match to TRBD1. Germline V lookup: CDR1 SGHDN, CDR2 FVKESK. The trim removed 5 bases at V and 5 bases at J, leaving 11 bases unmatched. This CDR3 is 15 amino acids long. DNA of the CDR3: TGTGCCAGCAGCAGAGGACAGGGCTTCTACCACGAGCAGTACTTC. Translated, it gives CASSRGQGFYHEQYF.

This rearrangement joins TRBV19 to TRBJ2-5; maybe TRBD1 (6 bases). V was clipped by 3 bases and J by 4 bases, with 15 bases between them. The germline CDR1 and CDR2 sequences are LNHDA and SQIVND (reference sequence). CDR3 length equals 15 residues. CDR3: CASSIRQGSSETQYF. The CDR3 DNA sequence: TGTGCCAGTAGTATTAGGCAGGGGTCCTCAGAGACCCAGTACTTC.

The rearrangement joins TRBV4-2 to TRBJ2-7; the match to TRBD1 covers 10 bases. The V gene's germline CDR1 is LGHNA and CDR2 YNFKEQ. V dropped 4 bases and J dropped 5; count of bases not matched to a gene: 2. The CDR3 is 13 residues long. CDR3 nucleotides: TGTGCCAGCAGCCGACAGGGGGCGAACGAGCAGTACTTC. Translated, it gives CASSRQGANEQYF.

The chain couples TRBV6-5 to TRBJ2-1; TRBD2 matches 9 bases. CDR1 and CDR2 (germline): MNHEY, SVGAGI. After removal of 1 base from V and 8 bases from J, the junction contained 6 bases not matched to a gene. The CDR3 has 15 residues. In DNA form, the CDR3 reads TGTGCCAGCAGTTACTGGGCTAGCGGGGAAGATGAGCAGTTCTTC. Its translation is CASSYWASGEDEQFF.

The chain links TRBV5-4 to TRBJ2-3, with D unclear. The germline V and J ends were trimmed by 0 bases and 5 bases, with 7 bases remaining between them. This CDR3 spans 13 amino acids. Germline CDR1 and CDR2: SGHNT and YYREEE (reference sequence). The DNA for the CDR3 is TGTGCCAGCAGCTTGGGAATAGAAGATACGCAGTATTTT. Translating it yields CASSLGIEDTQYF. Based on the CDR3 plus reference TRBV5-4 and TRBJ2-3, the full variable domain is ETGVTQSPTHLIKTRGQQVTLRCSSQSGHNTVSWYQQALGQGPQFIFQYYREEENGRGNFPPRFSGLQFPNYSSELNVNALELDDSALYLCASSLGIEDTQYFGPGTRLTVL.